These 6 T cell receptor beta chains originate from one sample sequenced in a study of T-cell reconstitution after alpha-beta-depleted transplantation in children. The authors prepared the TCRbeta library with unique molecular identifiers. Via MiXCR, TCRdb re-called the PCR reads, giving one row per CDR3 protein. Of around 64,000 distinct CDR3 sequences listed, 9.5% to 13% were seen once; the top ten hold around 13%. Source: PBMCs, taken before TCRalphabeta/CD19-depleted stem cell transplant. The receptors originated from a boy younger than 18 with acute myeloid leukemia, due to receive a stem cell transplant.

This clonotype was found many times. This rearrangement joins TRBV29-1 to TRBJ2-3; no reliable D call. The CDR3 length is 12 residues. Trimming shortened V by 0 bases and J by 5 bases, and 6 bases separated the two germline ends. CDR1 and CDR2 from the germline V gene are SQVTM and ANQGSEA. The CDR3 region has the DNA TGCAGCGTTGAAGAGGCGGTAGATACGCAGTATTTT. Protein sequence: CSVEEAVDTQYF.

Many counts were recorded for this clonotype. V gene TRBV7-2 combines with J gene TRBJ2-3, with D tentatively TRBD2 (6 bases). The germline V and J ends were trimmed by 6 bases and 3 bases, with 13 bases remaining between them. Per germline, CDR1 SGHTA and CDR2 FQGNSA. This CDR3 contains 14 residues. CDR3 nucleotides: TGTGCCAGCAGGGGAGGATTTCAAACAGATACGCAGTATTTT. The encoded protein is CASRGGFQTDTQYF. Together with reference TRBV7-2 and TRBJ2-3, the CDR3 gives the full variable domain: GAGVSQSPSNKVTEKGKDVELRCDPISGHTALYWYRQSLGQGLEFLIYFQGNSAPDKSGLPSDRFSAERTGGSVSTLTIQRTQQEDSAVYLCASRGGFQTDTQYFGPGTRLTVL.

This clonotype occurred many times. J is TRBJ1-2 and V is TRBV29-1; 8 positions match TRBD1. Germline loops: CDR1 SQVTM, CDR2 ANQGSEA. This CDR3 contains 13 residues. The V gene end was trimmed by 6 bases and the J gene end by 4 bases; junction bases not matched to a gene: 7. This CDR3 is CSVGTTGAYGYTF. In nucleotides, the CDR3 is TGCAGCGTGGGAACGACAGGGGCCTATGGCTACACCTTC.

This clonotype appeared many times. This chain joins TRBV20-1 and TRBJ2-1; D is undetermined. Looked up from germline, CDR1 is DFQATT and CDR2 is SNEGSKA (reference sequence). Trimming removed 3 bases from V and 5 bases from J, with 14 bases in between. The CDR3 has 14 amino acids. The DNA of the CDR3 is TGCAGTGCTAGCCGGGCCCTTAGGGACAATGAGCAGTTCTTC. Protein product: CSASRALRDNEQFF.

This clonotype was counted at least ten times. Here the CDR3 DNA reads TGCAGCGCCCGGACAGGGGGCCTCACTGAAGCTTTCTTT. It is translated as CSARTGGLTEAFF. The chain combines TRBV29-1 with TRBJ1-1; 11 nucleotides align to TRBD1. Losses at the gene ends were 7 bases for V and 4 bases for J; bases not matched to a gene: 5. Germline V gives CDR1 SQVTM, CDR2 ANQGSEA. The CDR3 spans 13 residues.

This clonotype was recorded many times. This sequence joins TRBV10-3 and TRBJ2-7; D unresolved. The CDR3 has 10 amino acids. CDR1 and CDR2 (germline): ENHRY, SYGVKD. The germline V and J ends were trimmed by 10 bases and 8 bases, with 12 bases remaining between them. The chain's CDR3 is CATRSKKQYV. CDR3 in DNA: TGTGCCACGCGGTCTAAAAAGCAGTACGTC.